A selection of T cell receptor beta chains follows, all from one sample in a study of blood T cell repertoires in COVID-19. Using immunoSEQ multiplex PCR, the repertoire was profiled, and TCRdb retains in-frame clones only, with some absent. The repertoire holds 75,000 to 85,000 clones, with roughly 81% as singletons. Sequences were obtained from peripheral blood. The receptors come from a man aged 55-75 years with COVID-19, enrolled during active disease. Both conserved end residues are part of each CDR3. The D gene is left open where the match is weak. Where a row states a size, it is once, few, many or the class of an expanded clone; other rows omit it.

TRBD2 - TRBJ2-1 TRBV16 TGTGCCAGCAGCCAGGCCCCTAGCGGGGGAGCAAATGAGCAGTTCTTC CASSQAPSGGANEQFF
- - TRBJ1-1 TRBV27 TGTGCCAGCAGTTTCAATTTTCGGGGGGCGTTCACTGAAGCTTTCTTT CASSFNFRGAFTEAFF
- - TRBJ2-1 TRBV24-1 TGTGCCACCAGTGACTCAAGGAGGGATCATGAGCAGTTCTTC CATSDSRRDHEQFF
TRBD2 - TRBJ2-7 TRBV19 TGTGCCAGTAGTAGGACTAGCGGGGGAGTGTACGAGCAGTACTTC CASSRTSGGVYEQYF
- few TRBJ2-5 TRBV6-5 TGTGCCAGCAGTTATCGGCCCGGGGAGACCCAGTACTTC CASSYRPGETQYF
TRBD1 - TRBJ1-2 TRBV27 TGTGCCAGCAGTTTATGGGGGACAGGGGAGTACTATGGCTACACCTTC CASSLWGTGEYYGYTF
TRBD1 - TRBJ1-3 TRBV29-1 TGCAGCGTCCGGACAGGGTTCACCTCTGGAAACACCATATATTTT CSVRTGFTSGNTIYF
TRBD1 - TRBJ1-2 TRBV30 TGTGCCTGGAGTGTACGTGGACAGGCCTATGGCTACACCTTC CAWSVRGQAYGYTF
- - TRBJ2-3 TRBV9 TGTGCCAGCAGCGTCCCCACTAGCACAGATACGCAGTATTTT CASSVPTSTDTQYF
TRBD1 - TRBJ2-2 TRBV2 TGTGCCAGCAGTGAAGGACCCGGGACAGCAACCGGGGAGCTGTTTTTT CASSEGPGTATGELFF
TRBD1 - TRBJ1-1 TRBV19 TGTGCCAGTAGTATCCTGACAGGGGCGAACACTGAAGCTTTCTTT CASSILTGANTEAFF
TRBD1 - TRBJ1-2 TRBV6-5 TGTGCCAGCAGAAAGACAGGGAACTATGGCTACACCTTC CASRKTGNYGYTF
- - TRBJ2-1 TRBV6-5 TGTTCCGCCCAGGCGAGCTACAATGAGCAGTTCTTC CSAQASYNEQFF
- few TRBJ1-4 TRBV6-5 TGTGCCAGCAGTTACTCGCGAAGAGCTAATGAAAAACTGTTTTTT CASSYSRRANEKLFF
- - TRBJ1-4 TRBV2 TGTGCCAGCAGCGGGTACCCCGGAAGACGAAATGAAAAACTGTTTTTT CASSGYPGRRNEKLFF
- - TRBJ2-2 TRBV10-3 TGTGCCATCAGCCCCCTTCAACAGGGAAACACCGGGGAGCTGTTTTTT CAISPLQQGNTGELFF
- - TRBJ2-3 TRBV2 TGTGCCAGCAGTCCAACAGGTAGTAGCACAGATACGCAGTATTTT CASSPTGSSTDTQYF
- - TRBJ1-3 TRBV12-2 TGTGCAAGTCGCTCGAGGGATGGCTACGGAAACACCATATATTTT CASRSRDGYGNTIYF
- few TRBJ1-5 TRBV6-5 TGTGCCAGCAGTTACTCTTACCGAGATCAGCCCCAGCATTTT CASSYSYRDQPQHF
- - TRBJ1-6 TRBV7-9 TGTGCCAGCAGCCCAAGTGGGGGGTCCAGGTCATCACCCCTCCACTTT CASSPSGGSRSSPLHF
- - TRBJ1-2 TRBV12-3/TRBV12-4 TGTGCCAGCAGTTTACAGGATGGCTACACCTTC CASSLQDGYTF
- once TRBJ1-1 TRBV5-1 TGCGCCAGCCCCCCAAACGCACAGCACACTGAAGCTTTCTTT CASPPNAQHTEAFF
- - TRBJ2-3 TRBV7-9 TGTGCCAGCAGCTTCACAGGGACCACAGATACGCAGTATTTT CASSFTGTTDTQYF
TRBD1 - TRBJ1-5 TRBV30 TGTGCCTGGAGTTCGGGAAGGGACAGGTATAGCAATCAGCCCCAGCATTTT CAWSSGRDRYSNQPQHF
TRBD1 - TRBJ1-2 TRBV5-1 TGCGCCAGCAGCTTAGGCTCTTTAGGGGGCACCTATGGCTACACCTTC CASSLGSLGGTYGYTF
TRBD1 once TRBJ2-7 TRBV5-1 TGCGCCAGCAGCTTGGGCTTTGGGACAGGGTACGAGCAGTACTTC CASSLGFGTGYEQYF